The 21 T cell receptor beta chains below were found in one sample sequenced in a study of blood T cell repertoires in COVID-19. This table comes from immunoSEQ multiplex PCR, and its TCRdb copy is limited to in-frame clones, with some not included. Of around 19,000 clones listed, about 87% are singletons. The material sequenced was peripheral blood. The source of these receptors is a human donor in a cohort sampled during active COVID-19.

The rearrangement links TRBV7-2 to TRBJ1-4; weak D call: TRBD1 (5 bases). CDR1 is SGHTA and CDR2 is FQGNSA in the germline V gene. V lost 1 base and J 11 bases, leaving 11 bases between the germline ends. CDR3 size: 13 residues. The CDR3 region is CASSLGEEGKLFF. The CDR3 nucleotides are TGTGCCAGCAGCTTAGGAGAGGAGGGGAAACTGTTTTTT.

The chain carries TRBV5-3 and TRBJ1-2; 10 bases are shared with TRBD1. TRBV5-3 is filed as an ORF, its function uncertain. Losses at the gene ends were 3 bases for V and 2 bases for J; bases not matched to a gene: 4. This CDR3 comprises 15 residues. Here the CDR3 reads CARSSPGQGNYGYTF. Here the CDR3 DNA reads TGTGCCAGAAGCTCTCCGGGACAGGGGAACTATGGCTACACCTTC.

The chain combines TRBV6-2 or TRBV6-3 with TRBJ2-7; TRBD2 aligns across 12 bases. Germline CDR1 MNHEY, CDR2 SVGEGT. The J segment lost 0 bases and the V segment lost 5 bases, leaving 11 bases of the junction unmatched. CDR3 length: 18 amino acids. CDR3 coding DNA: TGTGCCAGCAGTAGAGGACTAGCGGGATACTCGAGCTCCTACGAGCAGTACTTC. Translation: CASSRGLAGYSSSYEQYF.

Here the CDR3 DNA reads TGTGCCAGCGGAAGGACTAGCGGAGACAATGAGCAGTTCTTC. It is translated as CASGRTSGDNEQFF. V and J are TRBV2 and TRBJ2-1, with 10 nucleotides matching TRBD2. The V gene's germline CDR1 is SNHLY and CDR2 FYNNEI. Trimming at V came to 8 bases and at J to 5 bases, leaving 6 bases not matched to a gene. This CDR3 spans 14 amino acids.

J is TRBJ2-5 and V is TRBV19; D is possibly TRBD1 (5 bases). CDR1 and CDR2 from the germline V gene are LNHDA and SQIVND (reference sequence). V lost 3 bases and J lost 6, with 14 bases in between. This CDR3 has 14 amino acids. The CDR3 DNA reads as TGTGCCAGTAGTATCTTTCAGGGATACAAGACCCAGTACTTC. Protein: CASSIFQGYKTQYF.

The rearrangement links TRBV19 to TRBJ2-1; D is ambiguous. The CDR3 runs to 13 residues. Germline CDR1 LNHDA, CDR2 SQIVND (reference sequence). V was cut by 4 bases and J by 0 bases, with 4 bases left in between. The CDR3 coding sequence is TGTGCCAGTAGTAGCGGCTCCTACAATGAGCAGTTCTTC. Encoded protein: CASSSGSYNEQFF.

This chain uses TRBV28 with TRBJ2-4; possible D gene TRBD2, 6 bases. Trimming pared 3 bases from V and 7 bases from J, leaving 10 bases between. The CDR3 contains 13 residues. Germline-derived CDR1 and CDR2 are MDHEN and SYDVKM. The CDR3 here is CASSFRGRNIQYF. CDR3 in DNA: TGTGCCAGCAGTTTCCGGGGGAGGAACATTCAGTACTTC.

The V call is TRBV7-3, the J call TRBJ2-1; no clear D gene. Between the trimmed V and J ends, which lost 4 bases and 0 bases, there was a span of 13 bases. The CDR3 totals 16 residues. The germline V gene has CDR1 SGHTA and CDR2 FQGTGA. Here the CDR3 DNA reads TGTGCCAGCAGCTCCAGAGCGCCTAGCTCCTACAATGAGCAGTTCTTC. It specifies CASSSRAPSSYNEQFF.

The V gene is TRBV6-5, the J gene TRBJ2-5, with a tentative D call TRBD2 (7 bases). Per germline, CDR1 MNHEY and CDR2 SVGAGI. The V end lost 10 bases, the J end lost 3 bases, and 15 bases lay between the germline ends. The CDR3 runs to 13 residues. CDR3: CATRWGGEETQYF. The CDR3 coding sequence is TGTGCCACCAGATGGGGGGGCGAAGAGACCCAGTACTTC.

This clone was observed a single time. The V call is TRBV19, the J call TRBJ2-3, with 9 bases matching TRBD2. CDR1 is LNHDA and CDR2 is SQIVND in the germline V gene (reference sequence). V shed 5 bases and J 3 bases; nucleotides not matched to a gene: 9. CDR3 size: 16 residues. CDR3 amino acids: CASSVRGGARTDTQYF. The CDR3 DNA reads TGTGCCAGTAGTGTTCGCGGGGGGGCACGGACAGATACGCAGTATTTT.

The gene calls are TRBV7-9 and TRBJ2-6; no definite D call. With 5 bases removed from V and 0 bases from J, the gap between germline ends came to 5 bases. The germline gives CDR1 SEHNR, CDR2 FQNEAQ (reference sequence). This CDR3 has 14 amino acids. CDR3 in amino acids: CASSQISGANVLTF. For the CDR3, the DNA is TGTGCCAGCAGCCAGATCTCTGGGGCCAACGTCCTGACTTTC.

The V gene is TRBV20-1, the J gene TRBJ1-1; possibly TRBD1 for D (5 bases). V shed 3 bases and J shed 2 bases, with 10 bases lying between them. Per germline, CDR1 DFQATT and CDR2 SNEGSKA (reference sequence). The CDR3 length is 13 residues. As DNA, the CDR3 is TGCAGTGCTAGTAGACAGATTAACACTGAAGCTTTCTTT. Its translation is CSASRQINTEAFF.

The V gene is TRBV12-3 or TRBV12-4, the J gene TRBJ2-3; no definite D call. V was trimmed by 3 bases and J by 5 bases, leaving 9 bases between them. This CDR3 is 13 amino acids long. The CDR3 spells CASSFPPGDTQYF. The CDR3 region has the DNA TGTGCCAGCAGTTTCCCTCCGGGAGATACGCAGTATTTT.

This chain links TRBV30 with TRBJ1-4; no definite D call. This CDR3 contains 15 residues. V shed 0 bases and J shed 1 base, with 9 bases lying between them. Looked up from germline, CDR1 is GTSNPN and CDR2 is SVGIG (reference sequence). The CDR3 region is CAWSVGRGTNEKLFF. The CDR3 nucleotides read TGTGCCTGGAGTGTTGGCCGGGGAACTAATGAAAAACTGTTTTTT. Full variable domain (remainder filled in from reference TRBV30 and TRBJ1-4): SQTIHQWPATLVQPVGSPLSLECTVEGTSNPNLYWYRQAAGRGLQLLFYSVGIGQISSEVPQNLSASRPQDRQFILSSKKLLLSDSGFYLCAWSVGRGTNEKLFFGSGTQLSVL.

The chain couples TRBV7-2 to TRBJ2-5; D is unresolved. The V and J ends lost 1 base and 3 bases respectively, with 6 bases between them. The V gene's germline CDR1 is SGHTA and CDR2 FQGNSA. This CDR3 is built from 13 residues. In DNA, the CDR3 is TGTGCCAGCAGCTTAGGCCAGAAAGAGACCCAGTACTTC. Its protein product is CASSLGQKETQYF.

This chain links TRBV7-2 with TRBJ1-1; the D gene is possibly TRBD1 (5 bases). V was cut by 0 bases and J by 0 bases, with 8 bases left in between. CDR3 length: 15 amino acids. The V gene's germline CDR1 is SGHTA and CDR2 FQGNSA. The CDR3 bases are TGTGCCAGCAGCTTAGCGACAGATATGAACACTGAAGCTTTCTTT. Its translation is CASSLATDMNTEAFF.

The rearrangement uses TRBV18 and TRBJ1-2; D ambiguous. Germline values: CDR1 KGHSH, CDR2 LQKENI. This CDR3 is built from 12 residues. The germline V and J ends were trimmed by 6 bases and 3 bases, with 8 bases remaining between them. CDR3 protein: CASSLEDYGYTF. The DNA for the CDR3 is TGTGCCAGCTCGCTGGAGGACTATGGCTACACCTTC.

This chain joins TRBV5-1 and TRBJ2-5; 7 nucleotides line up with TRBD2. Germline lookup yields CDR1 SGHRS and CDR2 YFSETQ. There are 17 residues in the CDR3. The junction had 13 bases not matched to a gene; V was cut back by 3 bases and J by 2 bases. The CDR3 bases are TGCGCCAGCAGCTACACGGTCGGAGTTAGCGGGCAAGAGACCCAGTACTTC. Amino acids: CASSYTVGVSGQETQYF. The variable domain in full, completed from reference TRBV5-1 and TRBJ2-5, reads KAGVTQTPRYLIKTRGQQVTLSCSPISGHRSVSWYQQTPGQGLQFLFEYFSETQRNKGNFPGRFSGRQFSNSRSEMNVSTLELGDSALYLCASSYTVGVSGQETQYFGPGTRLLVL.

The chain recombines TRBV19 with TRBJ2-7, with 9 bases identical to TRBD2. Germline-derived CDR1 and CDR2 are LNHDA and SQIVND (reference sequence). After removal of 6 bases from V and 1 base from J, the junction contained 4 bases not matched to a gene. The CDR3 has 14 amino acids. The CDR3: CASSAAGGSYEQYF. The DNA for the CDR3 is TGTGCCAGTAGCGCAGCGGGAGGTTCCTACGAGCAGTACTTC.

The chain carries TRBV5-3 and TRBJ1-5; D possibly corresponds to TRBD1 (5 bases). TRBV5-3 is an ORF, with its function uncertain. V lost 7 bases and J lost 2, with 13 bases in between. This CDR3 region has 14 residues. The DNA for the CDR3 is TGTGCCAGACGGGGGGGAGTCGGCAATCAGCCCCAGCATTTT. This codes for CARRGGVGNQPQHF.

The chain has TRBV28 and TRBJ2-1, with a possible D match to TRBD1 (6 bases). CDR1 and CDR2 from the germline V gene are MDHEN and SYDVKM. V was pared by 2 bases and J by 3 bases, with 14 bases between. CDR3 length: 16 amino acids. CDR3 amino acids: CASSLLSRGYYNEQFF. Written as DNA, the CDR3 is TGTGCCAGCAGTTTACTGTCCAGGGGCTACTACAATGAGCAGTTCTTC.